This T cell receptor (beta chain) was obtained from a study of T cell responses to AZD1222 COVID-19 vaccine. Details on this clone: As yet, its antigen is unknown.

Some clones are missing from TCRdb's copy, which holds only in-frame ones; the method was immunoSEQ multiplex PCR. The repertoire consists of about 89,000 clones, with around nine tenths occurring once and the leading ten covering approximately 5%. The germline V gene encodes CDR1 SGHRS and CDR2 YFSETQ. This CDR3 is built from 15 residues. V was trimmed by 0 bases and J by 5 bases, leaving 9 bases between them. Study findings and constraints: Regions left unmutated in variants are reportedly the target of nearly half of spike-specific TCRs. Only 5 or 6 AZD1222 recipients were seropositive at baseline. Spike-specific TCR repertoires showed rising breadth and depth after two AZD1222 doses. Females outnumbered males among donors, who were mostly white British; clonal diversity was possibly underestimated.

The TCR sequence derives from an adult who received the AZD1222 COVID-19 vaccine. The rearrangement joins TRBV5-1 to TRBJ1-6; unclear D gene. Sequences were derived from peripheral blood, sampled 28 days after the second AZD1222 dose. CDR3 in amino acids: CASSLALSNNSPLHF. The CDR3 coding sequence is TGCGCCAGCAGCTTGGCCCTCTCTAATAATTCACCCCTCCACTTT.